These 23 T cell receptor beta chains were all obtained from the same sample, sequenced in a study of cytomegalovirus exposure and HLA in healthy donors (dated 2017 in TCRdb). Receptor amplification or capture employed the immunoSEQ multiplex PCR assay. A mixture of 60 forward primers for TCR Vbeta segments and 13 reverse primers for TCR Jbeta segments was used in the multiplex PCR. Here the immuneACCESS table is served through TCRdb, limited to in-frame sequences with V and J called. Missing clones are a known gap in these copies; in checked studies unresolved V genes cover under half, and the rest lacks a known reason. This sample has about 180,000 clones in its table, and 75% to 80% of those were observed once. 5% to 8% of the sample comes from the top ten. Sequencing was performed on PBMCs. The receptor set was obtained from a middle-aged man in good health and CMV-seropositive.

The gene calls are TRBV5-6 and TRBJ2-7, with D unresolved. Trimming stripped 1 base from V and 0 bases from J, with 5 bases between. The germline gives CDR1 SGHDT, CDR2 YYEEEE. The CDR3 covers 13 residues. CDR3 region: CASSLYSSYEQYF. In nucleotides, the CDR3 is TGTGCCAGCAGCTTGTACAGCTCCTACGAGCAGTACTTC.

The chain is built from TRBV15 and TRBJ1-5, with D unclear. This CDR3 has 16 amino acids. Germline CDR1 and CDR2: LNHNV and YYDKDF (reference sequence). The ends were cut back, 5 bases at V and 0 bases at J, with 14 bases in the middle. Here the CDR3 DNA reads TGTGCCACCAGCCCCGGAGCAGTAAATAGCAATCAGCCCCAGCATTTT. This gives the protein CATSPGAVNSNQPQHF.

The CDR3 reads CATSRETSGGQETQYF. CDR3 nucleotides: TGTGCCACCAGCAGAGAGACTAGCGGGGGCCAAGAGACCCAGTACTTC. J is TRBJ2-5 and V is TRBV15; TRBD2 matches 12 bases. CDR3 length: 16 residues. Trimming at V came to 0 bases and at J to 1 base, leaving 0 bases not matched to a gene. CDR1 and CDR2 from the germline V gene are LNHNV and YYDKDF (reference sequence).

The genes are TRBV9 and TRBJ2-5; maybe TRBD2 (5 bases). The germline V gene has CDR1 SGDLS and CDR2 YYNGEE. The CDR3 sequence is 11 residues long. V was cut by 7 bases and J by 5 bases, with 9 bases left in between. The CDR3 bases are TGTGCCAGCGGGGAGCAGGAGACCCAGTACTTC. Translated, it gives CASGEQETQYF. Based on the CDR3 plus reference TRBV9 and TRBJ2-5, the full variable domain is DSGVTQTPKHLITATGQRVTLRCSPRSGDLSVYWYQQSLDQGLQFLIQYYNGEERAKGNILERFSAQQFPDLHSELNLSSLELGDSALYFCASGEQETQYFGPGTRLLVL.

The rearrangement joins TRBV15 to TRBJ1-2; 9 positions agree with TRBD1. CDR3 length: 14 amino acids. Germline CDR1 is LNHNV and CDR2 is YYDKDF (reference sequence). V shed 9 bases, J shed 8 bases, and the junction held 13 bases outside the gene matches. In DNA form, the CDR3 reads TGTGCCACGAGCCGGGACAGGGTGATCGGGGGCTACACCTTC. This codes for CATSRDRVIGGYTF.

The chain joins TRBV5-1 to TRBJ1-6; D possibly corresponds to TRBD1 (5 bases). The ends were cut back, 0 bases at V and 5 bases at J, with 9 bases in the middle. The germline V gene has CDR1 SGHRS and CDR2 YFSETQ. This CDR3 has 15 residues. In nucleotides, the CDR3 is TGCGCCAGCAGCTTGGCGACAGCTAATAATTCACCCCTCCACTTT. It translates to CASSLATANNSPLHF.

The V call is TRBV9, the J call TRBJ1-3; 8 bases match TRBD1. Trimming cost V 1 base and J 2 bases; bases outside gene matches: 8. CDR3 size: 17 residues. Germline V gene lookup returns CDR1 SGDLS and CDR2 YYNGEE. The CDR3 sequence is CASSVKSQGAPGNTIYF. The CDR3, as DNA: TGTGCCAGCAGCGTAAAAAGTCAGGGGGCGCCTGGAAACACCATATATTTT.

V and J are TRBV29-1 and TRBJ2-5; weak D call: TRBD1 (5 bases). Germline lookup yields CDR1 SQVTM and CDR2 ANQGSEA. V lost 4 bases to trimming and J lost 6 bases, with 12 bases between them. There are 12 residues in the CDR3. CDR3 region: CSVGVGQKTQYF. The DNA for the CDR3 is TGCAGCGTTGGTGTGGGGCAAAAGACCCAGTACTTC.

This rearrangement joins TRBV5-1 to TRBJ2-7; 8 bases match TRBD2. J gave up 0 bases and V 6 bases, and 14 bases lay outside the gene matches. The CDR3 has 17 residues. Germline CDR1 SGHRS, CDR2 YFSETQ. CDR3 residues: CASTRGFREGFSYEQYF. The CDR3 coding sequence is TGCGCCAGCACCCGGGGCTTTCGGGAGGGGTTCTCCTACGAGCAGTACTTC.

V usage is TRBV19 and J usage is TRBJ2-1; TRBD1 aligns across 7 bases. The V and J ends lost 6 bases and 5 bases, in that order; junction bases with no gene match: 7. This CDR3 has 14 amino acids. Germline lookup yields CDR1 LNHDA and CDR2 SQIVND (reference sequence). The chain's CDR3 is CASRLRDRDNEQFF. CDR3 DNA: TGTGCCAGTAGACTCCGGGACAGAGACAATGAGCAGTTCTTC.

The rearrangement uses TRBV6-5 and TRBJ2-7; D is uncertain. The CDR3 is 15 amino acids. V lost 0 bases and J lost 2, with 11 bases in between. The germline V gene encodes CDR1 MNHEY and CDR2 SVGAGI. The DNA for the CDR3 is TGTGCCAGCAGTTACTCGAGTGCTTTTGCCTACGAGCAGTACTTC. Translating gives CASSYSSAFAYEQYF.

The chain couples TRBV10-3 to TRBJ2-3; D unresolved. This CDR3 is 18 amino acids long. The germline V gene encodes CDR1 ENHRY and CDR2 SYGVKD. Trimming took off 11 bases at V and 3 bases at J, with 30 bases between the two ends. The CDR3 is CAPSRPIIGFLSTDTQYF. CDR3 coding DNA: TGTGCCCCCTCTCGGCCGATAATCGGGTTCCTTTCAACAGATACGCAGTATTTT.

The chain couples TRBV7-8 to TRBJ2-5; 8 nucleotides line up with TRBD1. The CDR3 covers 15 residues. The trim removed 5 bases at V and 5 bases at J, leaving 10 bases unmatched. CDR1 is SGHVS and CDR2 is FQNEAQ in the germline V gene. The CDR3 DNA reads TGTGCCAGCAGCCTGATGGACAGGGCGGGGGAGACCCAGTACTTC. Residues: CASSLMDRAGETQYF.

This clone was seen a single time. The CDR3 protein is CASSNPSLAGVNYYEQYF. Written as DNA, the CDR3 is TGTGCCAGCAGCAACCCCTCCTTAGCGGGAGTAAATTACTACGAGCAGTACTTC. This sequence joins TRBV11-2 and TRBJ2-7; TRBD2 agrees at 9 bases. CDR1 SGHAT and CDR2 FQNNGV come from the germline V gene. CDR3 length equals 18 residues. With 5 bases clipped from V and 3 bases from J, the junction kept 17 bases outside the gene matches.

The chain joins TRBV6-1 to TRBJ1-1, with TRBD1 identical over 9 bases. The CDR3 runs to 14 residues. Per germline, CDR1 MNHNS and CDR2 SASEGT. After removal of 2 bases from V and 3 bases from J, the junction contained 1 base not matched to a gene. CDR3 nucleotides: TGTGCCAGCAGTGAATGGGACAGGGACACTGAAGCTTTCTTT. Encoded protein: CASSEWDRDTEAFF.

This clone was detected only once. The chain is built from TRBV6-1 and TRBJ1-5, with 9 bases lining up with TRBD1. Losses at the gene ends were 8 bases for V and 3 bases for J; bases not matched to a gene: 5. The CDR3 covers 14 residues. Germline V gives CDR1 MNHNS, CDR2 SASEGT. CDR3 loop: CASSGTGINQPQHF. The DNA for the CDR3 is TGTGCCAGCTCCGGGACAGGGATCAATCAGCCCCAGCATTTT.

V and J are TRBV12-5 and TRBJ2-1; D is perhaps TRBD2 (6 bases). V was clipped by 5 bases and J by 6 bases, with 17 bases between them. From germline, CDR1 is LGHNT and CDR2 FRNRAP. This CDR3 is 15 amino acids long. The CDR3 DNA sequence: TGTGCTAGTGGTCCCGGGACTCCCTACCGCAATGAGCAGTTCTTC. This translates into CASGPGTPYRNEQFF. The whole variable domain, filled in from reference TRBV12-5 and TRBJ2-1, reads DARVTQTPRHKVTEMGQEVTMRCQPILGHNTVFWYRQTMMQGLELLAYFRNRAPLDDSGMPKDRFSAEMPDATLATLKIQPSEPRDSAVYFCASGPGTPYRNEQFFGPGTRLTVL.

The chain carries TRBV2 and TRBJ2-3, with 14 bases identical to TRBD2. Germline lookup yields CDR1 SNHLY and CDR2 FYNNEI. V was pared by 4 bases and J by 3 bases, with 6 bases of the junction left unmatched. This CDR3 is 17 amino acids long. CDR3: CASSGLAGGPGTDTQYF. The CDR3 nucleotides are TGTGCCAGCAGTGGACTAGCGGGAGGGCCGGGGACAGATACGCAGTATTTT.

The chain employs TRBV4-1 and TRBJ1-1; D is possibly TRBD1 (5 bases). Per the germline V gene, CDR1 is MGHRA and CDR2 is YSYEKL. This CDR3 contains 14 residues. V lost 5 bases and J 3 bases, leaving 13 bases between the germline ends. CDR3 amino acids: CASSTLLGDTEAFF. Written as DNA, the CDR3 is TGCGCCAGCAGCACCCTTCTAGGGGACACTGAAGCTTTCTTT.

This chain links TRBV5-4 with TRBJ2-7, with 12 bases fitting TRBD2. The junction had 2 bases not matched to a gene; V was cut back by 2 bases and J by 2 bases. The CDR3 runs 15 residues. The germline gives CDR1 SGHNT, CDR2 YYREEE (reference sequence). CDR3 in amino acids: CASSFGLAGTYEQYF. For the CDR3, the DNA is TGTGCCAGCAGCTTCGGACTAGCGGGGACCTACGAGCAGTACTTC. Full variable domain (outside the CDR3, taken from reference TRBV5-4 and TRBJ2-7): ETGVTQSPTHLIKTRGQQVTLRCSSQSGHNTVSWYQQALGQGPQFIFQYYREEENGRGNFPPRFSGLQFPNYSSELNVNALELDDSALYLCASSFGLAGTYEQYFGPGTRLTVT.

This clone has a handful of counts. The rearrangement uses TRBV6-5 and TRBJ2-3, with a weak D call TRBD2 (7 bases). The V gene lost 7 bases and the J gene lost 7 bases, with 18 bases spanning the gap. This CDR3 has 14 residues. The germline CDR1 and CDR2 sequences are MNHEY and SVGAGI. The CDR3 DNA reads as TGTGCCAGCACCTACCGGGGGGCACCCAATACGCAGTATTTT. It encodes CASTYRGAPNTQYF.

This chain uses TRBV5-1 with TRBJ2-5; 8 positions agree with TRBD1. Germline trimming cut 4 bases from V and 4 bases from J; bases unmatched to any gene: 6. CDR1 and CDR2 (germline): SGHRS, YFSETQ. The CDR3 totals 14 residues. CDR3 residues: CASSPSGQVETQYF. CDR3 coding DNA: TGCGCCAGCAGCCCATCGGGACAGGTAGAGACCCAGTACTTC.

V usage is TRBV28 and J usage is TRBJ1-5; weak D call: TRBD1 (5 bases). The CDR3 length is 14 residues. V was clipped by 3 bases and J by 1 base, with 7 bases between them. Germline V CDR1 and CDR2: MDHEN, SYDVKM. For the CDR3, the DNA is TGTGCCAGCAGTTTTGGGGGGAGCAATCAGCCCCAGCATTTT. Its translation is CASSFGGSNQPQHF.